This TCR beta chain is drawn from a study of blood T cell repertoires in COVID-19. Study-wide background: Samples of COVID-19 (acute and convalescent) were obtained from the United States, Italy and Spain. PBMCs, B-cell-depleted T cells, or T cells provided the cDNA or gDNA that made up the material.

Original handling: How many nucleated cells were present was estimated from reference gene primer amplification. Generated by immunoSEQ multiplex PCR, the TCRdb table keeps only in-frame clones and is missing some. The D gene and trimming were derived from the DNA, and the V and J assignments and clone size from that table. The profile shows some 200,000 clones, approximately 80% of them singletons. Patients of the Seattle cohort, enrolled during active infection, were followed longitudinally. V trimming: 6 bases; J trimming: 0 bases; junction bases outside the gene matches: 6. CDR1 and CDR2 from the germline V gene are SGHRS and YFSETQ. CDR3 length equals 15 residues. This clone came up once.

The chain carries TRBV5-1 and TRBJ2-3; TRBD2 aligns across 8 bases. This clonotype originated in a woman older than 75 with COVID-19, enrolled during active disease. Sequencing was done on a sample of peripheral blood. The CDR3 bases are TGCGCCAGCACCACCGGGGGGGCCAGCACAGATACGCAGTATTTT. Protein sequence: CASTTGGASTDTQYF.